This entry describes one T cell receptor beta chain. Its antigen is unidentified. In TCRdb, the 5' RACE reads were re-called with MiXCR into one record per CDR3 protein. In the table there are fewer than 600,000 distinct CDR3 sequences, about a fifth of which are singletons. The sample comes from a study of T-cell memory formation after mild COVID-19. Study context: TCR clustering was largely donor specific. Study-wide results and caveats: There was a balanced CD4/CD8 profile in clones contracting day 15 to 85, and later expanders leaned CD4+.

The ends were cut back, 4 bases at V and 0 bases at J, with 13 bases in the middle. Germline V lookup: CDR1 SGHTA, CDR2 FQGNSA. The CDR3 totals 16 residues. The sample was PBMCs or a T cell subset sorted from them (not recorded which). This TCR derives from an adult woman who had mild COVID-19 (a few samples of this study predate the infection). Cell type and time point are not known. The V call is TRBV7-2, the J call TRBJ2-4; D not resolved. CDR3 in amino acids: CASSYLGSPAKNIQYF. CDR3 coding DNA: TGTGCCAGCAGCTACCTCGGGTCGCCAGCCAAAAACATTCAGTACTTC.